Following are 27 T cell receptor beta chains from one sample sequenced in a study of T-cell memory formation after mild COVID-19. TCRdb redid the calling of the 5' RACE reads with MiXCR, one entry per CDR3 protein. Of hundreds of thousands of distinct CDR3 sequences in the sample, more than 20% were seen once. The specimen was PBMCs or a T cell subset sorted from them (not recorded which). The receptors were sampled from an adult woman who had mild COVID-19 (a few samples of this study predate the infection). Cell type and time point are not known.

There are a few counts of this clonotype. The DNA for the CDR3 is TGTGCCAGCACTCGGGACACCCAAGAGACCCAGTACTTC. It translates to CASTRDTQETQYF. The genes are TRBV7-2 and TRBJ2-5, with D possibly matching TRBD1 (6 bases). Germline CDR1 SGHTA, CDR2 FQGNSA. CDR3 length: 13 residues. V was clipped by 7 bases and J by 1 base, with 10 bases between them.

This clonotype occurred a few times. The rearrangement uses TRBV5-5 and TRBJ2-5; 7 nucleotides agree with TRBD1. CDR3 length: 14 residues. Unmatched junction bases numbered 6, after V lost 3 bases and J lost 4 bases. From germline, CDR1 is SGHKS and CDR2 YYEKEE (reference sequence). The CDR3 DNA reads TGTGCCAGCAGCTCAACAGGGGCTCGAGAGACCCAGTACTTC. Amino acids: CASSSTGARETQYF.

This chain links TRBV3-1 with TRBJ1-6; D perhaps matches TRBD1 (6 bases). The CDR3 totals 16 residues. The V end was cut by 1 base, the J end by 9 bases, with 16 bases between. The germline CDR1 and CDR2 sequences are LGHDT and YNNKEL (reference sequence). The CDR3 spells CASSQGALLGGSPLHF. In DNA, the CDR3 is TGTGCCAGCAGCCAAGGGGCCCTTTTAGGGGGTTCACCCCTCCACTTT.

This clonotype was counted a few times. The V gene is TRBV4-1, the J gene TRBJ2-1; 13 bases are a match to TRBD2. Per germline, CDR1 MGHRA and CDR2 YSYEKL. The CDR3 runs to 14 residues. Trimming removed 4 bases from V and 15 bases from J; junction bases left unmatched: 9. The CDR3, as DNA: TGCGCCAGCAGCCCACGACTAGCGGGGGGCCGGCGGTTCTTC. Encoded protein: CASSPRLAGGRRFF.

With regard to this clonotype: The DNA is left out, because the CDR3 cannot be placed on it with certainty; the CDR3 is given as TCRdb lists it. The rearrangement uses TRBV27 and TRBJ2-2; TRBD1, the D gene given by the table, was not confirmed from the DNA. The germline CDR1 and CDR2 sequences are MNHEY and SMNVEV (reference sequence). Termini included, the CDR3 measures 17 amino acids. The CDR3 reads CASTLGRQGYTGELFFF.

V is TRBV4-3 and J is TRBJ2-1, with D possibly TRBD2 on 5 matching bases. Germline assignment: CDR1 LGHNA and CDR2 YSLEER. This CDR3 is 16 amino acids long. Trimming left V 0 bases short and J 10 bases short, with 19 bases between. The CDR3 nucleotides are TGCGCCAGCAGCCAAGAAGCCACTAGTGGAGGTTACGAGCAGTTCTTC. Its protein product is CASSQEATSGGYEQFF.

J is TRBJ1-1 and V is TRBV20-1; no firm D call. The germline V gene encodes CDR1 DFQATT and CDR2 SNEGSKA (reference sequence). V was cut by 1 base and J by 0 bases, with 12 bases left in between. CDR3 length: 15 residues. The CDR3 sequence: CSARALDFMNTEAFF. CDR3 coding DNA: TGCAGTGCTAGAGCCTTGGACTTTATGAACACTGAAGCTTTCTTT.

This clonotype was counted a few times. This chain joins TRBV7-9 and TRBJ2-1; 11 bases are shared with TRBD2. The ends lost 3 bases at V and 4 bases at J; junction bases unmatched: 5. CDR3 length equals 16 residues. In germline, CDR1 is SEHNR, CDR2 FQNEAQ (reference sequence). CDR3 sequence: CASSFISGRVYNEQFF. CDR3 bases: TGTGCCAGCAGCTTCATTAGCGGGAGGGTATACAATGAGCAGTTCTTC. Based on the CDR3 plus reference TRBV7-9 and TRBJ2-1, the full variable domain is DTGVSQNPRHKITKRGQNVTFRCDPISEHNRLYWYRQTLGQGPEFLTYFQNEAQLEKSRLLSDRFSAERPKGSFSTLEIQRTEQGDSAMYLCASSFISGRVYNEQFFGPGTRLTVL.

In its sample, this clonotype was seen many times. This rearrangement joins TRBV7-9 to TRBJ2-1, with 9 bases lining up with TRBD1. V trimming: 4 bases; J trimming: 1 base; junction bases outside the gene matches: 14. The CDR3 consists of 19 residues. The germline gives CDR1 SEHNR, CDR2 FQNEAQ (reference sequence). In nucleotides, the CDR3 is TGTGCCAGCAGCTCGACCGGGACAGGGAAGTTTAGGTCCTACAATGAGCAGTTCTTC. It translates to CASSSTGTGKFRSYNEQFF.

There are a few counts of this clonotype. V usage is TRBV18 and J usage is TRBJ2-1; tentatively, D is TRBD1 or TRBD2 (5 bases each). Trimming cost V 6 bases and J 4 bases, with 19 bases left between them. Germline assignment: CDR1 KGHSH and CDR2 LQKENI. This CDR3 region has 16 residues. CDR3 in DNA: TGTGCCAGCTCCTATCAAACCGGGACGGAATACAATGAGCAGTTCTTC. The encoded protein is CASSYQTGTEYNEQFF.

This chain connects TRBV24-1 to TRBJ1-1; a weak D match, TRBD1 (5 bases). Germline loops: CDR1 KGHDR, CDR2 SFDVKD. V was trimmed by 10 bases and J by 9 bases, leaving 23 bases between them. The length of the CDR3 is 14 residues. The CDR3 region has the DNA TGTGCCACGGAAGACAGCGGGAGCGCCCAGAAAGCTTTCTTT. Its protein product is CATEDSGSAQKAFF.

The chain has TRBV7-9 and TRBJ1-2; a weak D match, TRBD1 (5 bases). In germline, CDR1 is SEHNR, CDR2 FQNEAQ (reference sequence). The CDR3 length is 11 residues. Trimming removed 8 bases at V and 6 bases at J, with 10 bases between. CDR3 in DNA: TGTGCCAGCGGACGGGGGAATGGCTACACCTTC. Encoded protein: CASGRGNGYTF. The full variable domain, rest sourced from reference TRBV7-9 and TRBJ1-2, is DTGVSQNPRHKITKRGQNVTFRCDPISEHNRLYWYRQTLGQGPEFLTYFQNEAQLEKSRLLSDRFSAERPKGSFSTLEIQRTEQGDSAMYLCASGRGNGYTFGSGTRLTVV.

This clonotype was detected a few times. This chain's CDR3 is CASSLTAGANVLTF. In DNA form, the CDR3 reads TGTGCCAGCAGCCTCACGGCAGGGGCCAACGTCCTGACTTTC. The chain recombines TRBV14 with TRBJ2-6; D unclear. The CDR3 is 14 residues long. V lost 4 bases, J lost 4 bases, and 8 bases lay in between. Germline V lookup: CDR1 SGHDN, CDR2 FVKESK.

This clonotype was detected a few times. The genes are TRBV27 and TRBJ2-1; 10 bases align to TRBD2. The CDR3 consists of 15 residues. V lost 6 bases to trimming and J lost 6 bases; unmatched junction nucleotides: 8. Germline CDR1 is MNHEY and CDR2 is SMNVEV (reference sequence). CDR3 sequence reads: CASRRPSGSGNEQFF. The CDR3 region has the DNA TGTGCCAGCAGGAGGCCTAGCGGGAGTGGCAATGAGCAGTTCTTC.

This clonotype was observed a handful of times. The rearrangement joins TRBV4-1 to TRBJ2-7; D could derive from TRBD1 or TRBD2 (5 bases each). In germline, CDR1 is MGHRA, CDR2 YSYEKL. CDR3 length: 14 amino acids. Trimming stripped 5 bases from V and 1 base from J, with 12 bases between. DNA of the CDR3: TGCGCCAGCAGCGAGGGCAGGGCATCCTACGAGCAGTACTTC. This gives the protein CASSEGRASYEQYF.

This chain joins TRBV6-6 and TRBJ2-3; 12 positions agree with TRBD1. From germline, CDR1 is MNHNY and CDR2 SVGAGI (reference sequence). The CDR3 has 14 residues. V trimming: 6 bases; J trimming: 6 bases; junction bases outside the gene matches: 4. CDR3 nucleotides: TGTGCCAGCAGGGGGACAGGGGGCGAGGATACGCAGTATTTT. Translating it yields CASRGTGGEDTQYF.

This clonotype came up a few times. The V gene is TRBV15, the J gene TRBJ2-3, with 8 nucleotides matching TRBD2. CDR1 and CDR2 (germline): LNHNV, YYDKDF (reference sequence). V lost 11 bases, J lost 5 bases, and 9 bases stayed unmatched. There are 13 residues in the CDR3. CDR3 bases: TGTGCCGCCTCAAGCGGGAGCGGAGATACGCAGTATTTT. Protein: CAASSGSGDTQYF.

In this sample, this clonotype turned up a few times. V gene TRBV6-2 or TRBV6-3 combines with J gene TRBJ2-5; the D is unclear. The CDR3 runs 12 residues. Germline V gene sequence: CDR1 MNHEY, CDR2 SVGEGT. The V and J ends lost 5 bases and 5 bases respectively, with 9 bases between them. The DNA for the CDR3 is TGTGCCAGCAGTGACCACTGGGAGACCCAGTACTTC. Its translation is CASSDHWETQYF.

The chain couples TRBV12-3 or TRBV12-4 to TRBJ1-2, with 7 bases lining up with TRBD1. The CDR3 covers 12 residues. Trimming removed 3 bases from V and 8 bases from J; junction bases left unmatched: 3. The CDR3 DNA reads as TGTGCCAGCAGTTTCAGGGGGGAGGGCTACACCTTC. Translating gives CASSFRGEGYTF.

This clonotype was observed a handful of times. The rearrangement links TRBV30 to TRBJ2-3; D unresolved. The CDR3 contains 11 residues. CDR1 is GTSNPN, CDR2 SVGIG, per germline (reference sequence). Between the trimmed V and J ends, which lost 3 bases and 3 bases, there was a span of 4 bases. The DNA of the CDR3 is TGTGCCTGGAGGGGGACAGATACGCAGTATTTT. Translated: CAWRGTDTQYF.

The CDR3 loop is CASSLRRASHNSPLHF. CDR3 sequence (DNA): TGTGCCAGCAGTTTACGGAGGGCAAGCCATAATTCACCCCTCCACTTT. The gene calls are TRBV27 and TRBJ1-6; D call uncertain. V was pared by 2 bases and J by 5 bases, with 13 bases between. The CDR3 runs 16 residues. Germline V gives CDR1 MNHEY, CDR2 SMNVEV (reference sequence).

This clonotype was detected a few times. The chain recombines TRBV27 with TRBJ2-7; possibly TRBD2 for D (5 bases). CDR3 length: 15 amino acids. V was shortened by 3 bases and J by 2 bases, with 14 bases between the two germline ends. CDR1 and CDR2 (germline): MNHEY, SMNVEV (reference sequence). The CDR3 reads CASSFAAAGTYEQYF. CDR3 DNA sequence: TGTGCCAGCAGTTTCGCGGCGGCGGGCACCTACGAGCAGTACTTC.

This chain joins TRBV10-3 and TRBJ1-5, with D possibly TRBD1 on 6 matching bases. Germline CDR1 reads ENHRY; CDR2 reads SYGVKD. Between the trimmed V and J ends, which lost 5 bases and 3 bases, there was a span of 17 bases. The CDR3 has 16 amino acids. CDR3 in DNA: TGTGCCATCAGTCCGGAACAGGGAATCGTCAATCAGCCCCAGCATTTT. It encodes CAISPEQGIVNQPQHF.

This clonotype was counted between two and nine times. The chain links TRBV5-6 to TRBJ2-5; D not certain. The CDR3 has 17 amino acids. The V gene lost 5 bases and the J gene lost 3 bases, with 23 bases spanning the gap. Per germline, CDR1 SGHDT and CDR2 YYEEEE. CDR3 coding DNA: TGTGCCAGCAGTCTTCGAGGCGCAGTGATTGAGGAAGAGACCCAGTACTTC. The encoded protein is CASSLRGAVIEEETQYF.

The chain uses TRBV7-9 and TRBJ2-1; 9 nucleotides match TRBD2. Germline V CDR1 and CDR2: SEHNR, FQNEAQ (reference sequence). The CDR3 sequence is 23 residues long. V was pared by 0 bases and J by 3 bases, with 24 bases of the junction left unmatched. The CDR3, as DNA: TGTGCCAGCAGCTTAGCGGGCTCCGAGCGGGAGGTGGATATTTGGCCGAACTACAATGAGCAGTTCTTC. Residues: CASSLAGSEREVDIWPNYNEQFF. Filled out from reference TRBV7-9 and TRBJ2-1, the complete variable domain reads DTGVSQNPRHKITKRGQNVTFRCDPISEHNRLYWYRQTLGQGPEFLTYFQNEAQLEKSRLLSDRFSAERPKGSFSTLEIQRTEQGDSAMYLCASSLAGSEREVDIWPNYNEQFFGPGTRLTVL.

This rearrangement joins TRBV6-2 or TRBV6-3 to TRBJ2-5; no firm D call. The length of the CDR3 is 13 residues. V was trimmed by 2 bases and J by 5 bases, leaving 9 bases between them. Germline CDR1 is MNHEY and CDR2 is SVGEGT. Here the CDR3 DNA reads TGTGCCAGCAGTTACGGCCGCGTTGAGACCCAGTACTTC. Protein product: CASSYGRVETQYF.

Only a few counts were recorded for this clonotype. This chain connects TRBV6-5 to TRBJ2-2; D unresolved. Germline CDR1 is MNHEY and CDR2 is SVGAGI. Deletions cut 10 bases from V and 4 bases from J, with 16 bases between. This CDR3 contains 14 residues. The CDR3 DNA is TGTGCCACCGCGAGTGGGATCCTCACCGGGGAGCTGTTTTTT. This encodes CATASGILTGELFF.